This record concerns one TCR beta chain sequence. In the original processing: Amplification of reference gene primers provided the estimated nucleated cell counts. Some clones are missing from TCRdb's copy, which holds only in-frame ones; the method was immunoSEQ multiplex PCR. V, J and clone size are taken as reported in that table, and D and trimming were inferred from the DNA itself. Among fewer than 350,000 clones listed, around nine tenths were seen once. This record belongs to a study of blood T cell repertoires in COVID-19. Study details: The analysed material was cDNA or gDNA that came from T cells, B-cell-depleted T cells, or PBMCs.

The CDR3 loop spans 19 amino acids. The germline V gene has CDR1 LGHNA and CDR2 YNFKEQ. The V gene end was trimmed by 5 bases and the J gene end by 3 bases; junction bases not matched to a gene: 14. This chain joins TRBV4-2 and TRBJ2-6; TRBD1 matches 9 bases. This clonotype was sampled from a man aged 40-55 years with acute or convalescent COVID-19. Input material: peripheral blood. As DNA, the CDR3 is TGTGCCAGCAGCTCACGCATGCGAGGACAGGGGTTTGGGGCCAACGTCCTGACTTTC. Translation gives CASSSRMRGQGFGANVLTF.